Shown below are 25 T cell receptor beta chains from a single sample sequenced in a study of a mutant IDH1 vaccine in newly diagnosed glioma. Time point defined: week 35, safety follow-up. Mutant IDH1 20-mer peptide, at 300 ug, made up each vaccine dose, with topical imiquimod. The antigens these receptors bind are not known. Data came from immunoSEQ multiplex PCR; TCRdb stores just in-frame clones and leaves some out. The top ten hold 7% to 7.5% of the sample, which has around 30,000 clones, around 83% seen once. The source was PBMCs, collected from a glioma patient whose treatment included an IDH1 peptide vaccine. The source of these receptors is a woman aged 18-29 years with glioma.

The rearrangement uses TRBV4-1 and TRBJ2-7; 7 bases align to TRBD2. This CDR3 comprises 17 residues. After removal of 4 bases from V and 4 bases from J, the junction contained 16 bases not matched to a gene. CDR1 is MGHRA, CDR2 YSYEKL, per germline. This CDR3 reads CASSLLPPVGGWYEQYF. The CDR3 coding sequence is TGCGCCAGCAGCCTCCTGCCGCCTGTCGGGGGGTGGTACGAGCAGTACTTC.

The V call is TRBV5-6, the J call TRBJ1-3; D gene unclear. From germline, CDR1 is SGHDT and CDR2 YYEEEE. Between the trimmed V and J ends, which lost 2 bases and 2 bases, there was a span of 8 bases. The CDR3 length is 14 residues. CDR3 DNA sequence: TGTGCCAGCAGCTTCGGCATGCCTGGAAACACCATATATTTT. Translating gives CASSFGMPGNTIYF.

The chain uses TRBV7-9 and TRBJ1-2; the D is unclear. V was shortened by 4 bases and J by 1 base, with 7 bases between the two germline ends. From germline, CDR1 is SEHNR and CDR2 FQNEAQ (reference sequence). The length of the CDR3 is 13 residues. CDR3 sequence (DNA): TGTGCCAGCAGCTCTCGGGATAACTATGGCTACACCTTC. Amino acid sequence: CASSSRDNYGYTF.

The chain couples TRBV11-3 to TRBJ2-1, with 8 bases identical to TRBD2. CDR1 and CDR2 from the germline V gene are SGHNT and YENEEA. V lost 5 bases and J lost 4; bases outside the gene matches: 7. CDR3 size: 15 residues. CDR3 coding DNA: TGTGCCAGCAGCCTTGGGACTAGTGGTTACAATGAGCAGTTCTTC. Translating gives CASSLGTSGYNEQFF.

This rearrangement joins TRBV18 to TRBJ1-1; 8 nucleotides align to TRBD1. The CDR3 runs to 14 residues. V lost 5 bases, J lost 4 bases, and 6 bases stayed unmatched. Looked up from germline, CDR1 is KGHSH and CDR2 is LQKENI. The chain's CDR3 is CASSVDRGGTEAFF. The CDR3 DNA reads TGTGCCAGCTCAGTTGACAGGGGCGGCACTGAAGCTTTCTTT.

CDR3 bases: TGTGCCTGGAGTAGGGCGGGGGGGCCTGGAGATACGCAGTATTTT. This encodes CAWSRAGGPGDTQYF. The chain combines TRBV30 with TRBJ2-3; 9 nucleotides agree with TRBD2. This CDR3 comprises 15 residues. V lost 2 bases, J lost 5 bases, and 8 bases stayed unmatched. Germline-derived CDR1 and CDR2 are GTSNPN and SVGIG (reference sequence).

This sequence joins TRBV6-1 and TRBJ1-3; TRBD1 is a possible D gene (5 bases). This CDR3 comprises 15 residues. The V and J ends lost 8 bases and 3 bases respectively, with 17 bases between them. Germline V gene sequence: CDR1 MNHNS, CDR2 SASEGT. CDR3 DNA: TGTGCCAGCGTCCGGGGAGGGGCGAATGGAAACACCATATATTTT. Its translation: CASVRGGANGNTIYF.

The chain recombines TRBV27 with TRBJ1-1, with TRBD1 matching 9 bases. This CDR3 contains 16 residues. Germline trimming cut 5 bases from V and 3 bases from J; bases unmatched to any gene: 10. The germline gives CDR1 MNHEY, CDR2 SMNVEV (reference sequence). In DNA, the CDR3 is TGTGCCAGCAGTCTCCGACAGGGGGATTGGGACACTGAAGCTTTCTTT. This codes for CASSLRQGDWDTEAFF.

This chain uses TRBV15 with TRBJ1-5; D remains ambiguous. CDR1 is LNHNV and CDR2 is YYDKDF in the germline V gene (reference sequence). This CDR3 spans 12 amino acids. V was pared by 6 bases and J by 0 bases, with 3 bases between. CDR3 nucleotide sequence: TGTGCCACCAGGGATAGCAATCAGCCCCAGCATTTT. Its translation: CATRDSNQPQHF.

The V call is TRBV11-2, the J call TRBJ1-1; TRBD1 might be the D (5 bases). Germline V gives CDR1 SGHAT, CDR2 FQNNGV. The CDR3 loop spans 14 amino acids. V was shortened by 0 bases and J by 5 bases, with 10 bases between the two germline ends. In DNA form, the CDR3 reads TGTGCCAGCAGCTTAGAAGGAGGGGTGACTGAAGCTTTCTTT. Protein: CASSLEGGVTEAFF.

The chain carries TRBV2 and TRBJ2-7; possibly TRBD1 for D (8 bases). The V gene's germline CDR1 is SNHLY and CDR2 FYNNEI. CDR3 length: 15 amino acids. V was pared by 10 bases and J by 4 bases, with 23 bases between. The DNA for the CDR3 is TGTGCCATCGGGGAGGTGGAACAGGGGGGGTACGAGCAGTACTTC. This translates into CAIGEVEQGGYEQYF.

The V call is TRBV2, the J call TRBJ1-1; D ambiguous. The V gene's germline CDR1 is SNHLY and CDR2 FYNNEI. Trimming left V 1 base short and J 5 bases short, with 11 bases between. CDR3 length equals 14 residues. This CDR3 reads CASSEDIGRTEAFF. CDR3 sequence (DNA): TGTGCCAGCAGTGAAGACATCGGGAGAACTGAAGCTTTCTTT.

This clone was seen more than once but under ten times. The gene calls are TRBV7-3 and TRBJ1-1; 7 bases are a match to TRBD1. CDR3 length: 16 residues. Trimming removed 3 bases from V and 2 bases from J; junction bases left unmatched: 9. The germline gives CDR1 SGHTA, CDR2 FQGTGA. This CDR3 is CASSFGTDARNTEAFF. The CDR3 DNA reads as TGTGCCAGCAGCTTCGGGACAGATGCTAGAAACACTGAAGCTTTCTTT.

Only one count was recorded for this clone. J is TRBJ2-5 and V is TRBV11-1, with D perhaps being TRBD1 or TRBD2 (6 bases each). CDR3 length equals 14 residues. The V and J ends lost 8 bases and 7 bases respectively, with 20 bases between them. CDR1 and CDR2 from the germline V gene are SGHAT and FQDESV (reference sequence). The CDR3 region is CASGNGGSQGTQYF. The DNA of the CDR3 is TGTGCCAGCGGAAACGGGGGCTCCCAGGGGACCCAGTACTTC.

This chain connects TRBV27 to TRBJ1-4; D uncertain. V was cut by 0 bases and J by 2 bases, with 7 bases left in between. Germline lookup yields CDR1 MNHEY and CDR2 SMNVEV (reference sequence). CDR3 size: 15 residues. CDR3 residues: CASSLSGLTNEKLFF. In DNA form, the CDR3 reads TGTGCCAGCAGTTTATCCGGACTGACTAATGAAAAACTGTTTTTT.

V is TRBV11-3 and J is TRBJ2-7, with 8 positions matching TRBD2. The CDR3 is 15 residues long. The ends lost 1 base at V and 4 bases at J; junction bases unmatched: 6. Germline lookup yields CDR1 SGHNT and CDR2 YENEEA. The CDR3 coding sequence is TGTGCCAGCAGCTTAGGACGTAGCGGGGTATACGAGCAGTACTTC. Translating it yields CASSLGRSGVYEQYF.

The V and J genes are TRBV19 and TRBJ2-7; 10 bases align to TRBD2. J lost 5 bases, V lost 10 bases, and 5 bases had no gene match. The CDR3 totals 12 residues. Per germline, CDR1 LNHDA and CDR2 SQIVND (reference sequence). CDR3 bases: TGTGCCACAGCGGGGGGGGGCAACGAGCAGTACTTC. Translation: CATAGGGNEQYF.

Remarks on this clone: At the DNA level, this CDR3 is encoded by other sequences in the same sample as well. The V and J genes are TRBV7-6 and TRBJ1-2, with D unresolved. The CDR3 consists of 13 residues. Looked up from germline, CDR1 is SGHVS and CDR2 is FNYEAQ. Deletions cut 3 bases from V and 5 bases from J, with 10 bases between. In DNA, the CDR3 is TGTGCCAGCAGCTTGGGATCTTTATATGGCTACACCTTC. Translating gives CASSLGSLYGYTF.

The chain uses TRBV5-8 and TRBJ1-1; TRBD1 agrees at 7 bases. The V gene's germline CDR1 is SGHTS and CDR2 YDEGEE. The CDR3 spans 14 residues. After removal of 6 bases from V and 2 bases from J, the junction contained 7 bases not matched to a gene. CDR3 sequence (DNA): TGTGCCAGCATCACCAGACAGGGAAACACTGAAGCTTTCTTT. Its protein product is CASITRQGNTEAFF.

The gene calls are TRBV6-6 and TRBJ1-2; weak D call: TRBD1 (5 bases). V was trimmed by 5 bases and J by 2 bases, leaving 9 bases between them. The CDR3 length is 13 residues. Germline V gene sequence: CDR1 MNHNY, CDR2 SVGAGI (reference sequence). This CDR3 reads CASSDRGNYGYTF. For the CDR3, the DNA is TGTGCCAGCAGTGATAGGGGCAACTATGGCTACACCTTC.

This chain joins TRBV5-6 and TRBJ1-2; D not resolved. The germline gives CDR1 SGHDT, CDR2 YYEEEE. The CDR3 contains 12 residues. The V and J ends lost 0 bases and 5 bases respectively, with 5 bases between them. CDR3 amino acids: CASSLVGYGYTF. DNA for the CDR3: TGTGCCAGCAGCTTGGTTGGATATGGCTACACCTTC.

The chain has TRBV4-2 and TRBJ2-2, with D uncertain. Per germline, CDR1 LGHNA and CDR2 YNFKEQ. The CDR3 loop spans 12 amino acids. V was pared by 4 bases and J by 10 bases, with 10 bases between. CDR3 coding DNA: TGTGCCAGCAGCCGATCCTGGGAGGAGCTGTTTTTT. It codes for CASSRSWEELFF.

V and J are TRBV7-9 and TRBJ1-6, with D unclear. The V end lost 1 base, the J end lost 6 bases, and 7 bases lay between the germline ends. The CDR3 has 14 amino acids. CDR1 and CDR2 (germline): SEHNR, FQNEAQ (reference sequence). The DNA for the CDR3 is TGTGCCAGCAGCTTAGAACAGCTTAATTCACCCCTCCACTTT. Protein sequence: CASSLEQLNSPLHF. Complete variable domain (other parts from reference TRBV7-9 and TRBJ1-6): DTGVSQNPRHKITKRGQNVTFRCDPISEHNRLYWYRQTLGQGPEFLTYFQNEAQLEKSRLLSDRFSAERPKGSFSTLEIQRTEQGDSAMYLCASSLEQLNSPLHFGNGTRLTVT.

The chain links TRBV7-2 to TRBJ2-7; 12 positions match TRBD2. Germline loops: CDR1 SGHTA, CDR2 FQGNSA. V was pared by 5 bases and J by 7 bases, with 9 bases of the junction left unmatched. CDR3 length equals 15 residues. The CDR3 DNA is TGTGCCAGCAGCCTCGGACTAGCGGGGATGGGGGAGCAGTACTTC. It translates to CASSLGLAGMGEQYF.

This clone was seen once. The rearrangement joins TRBV27 to TRBJ2-7; TRBD1 matches at 7 bases. This CDR3 is 14 amino acids long. V lost 4 bases, J lost 4 bases, and 7 bases stayed unmatched. CDR1 MNHEY and CDR2 SMNVEV come from the germline V gene (reference sequence). The CDR3 coding sequence is TGTGCCAGCAGTTGGTCAGGGGGTCCTTACGAGCAGTACTTC. Protein: CASSWSGGPYEQYF.